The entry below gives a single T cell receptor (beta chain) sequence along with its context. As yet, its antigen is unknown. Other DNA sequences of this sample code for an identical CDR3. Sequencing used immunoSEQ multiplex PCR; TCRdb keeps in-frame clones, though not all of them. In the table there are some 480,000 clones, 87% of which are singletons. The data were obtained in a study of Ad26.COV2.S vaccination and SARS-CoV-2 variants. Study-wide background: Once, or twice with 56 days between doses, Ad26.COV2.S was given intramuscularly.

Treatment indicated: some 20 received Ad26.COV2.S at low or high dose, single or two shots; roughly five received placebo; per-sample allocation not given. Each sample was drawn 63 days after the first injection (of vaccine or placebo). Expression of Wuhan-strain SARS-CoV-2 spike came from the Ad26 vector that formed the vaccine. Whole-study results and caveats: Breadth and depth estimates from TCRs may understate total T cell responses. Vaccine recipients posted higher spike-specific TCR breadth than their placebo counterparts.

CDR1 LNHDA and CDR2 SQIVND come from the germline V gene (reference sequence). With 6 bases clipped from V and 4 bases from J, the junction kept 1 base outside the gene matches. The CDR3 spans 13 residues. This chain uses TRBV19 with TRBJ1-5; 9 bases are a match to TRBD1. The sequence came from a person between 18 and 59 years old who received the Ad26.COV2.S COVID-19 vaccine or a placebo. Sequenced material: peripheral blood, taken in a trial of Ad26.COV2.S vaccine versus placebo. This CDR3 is CASRDRGNQPQHF. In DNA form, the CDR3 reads TGTGCCAGTAGGGACAGGGGAAATCAGCCCCAGCATTTT. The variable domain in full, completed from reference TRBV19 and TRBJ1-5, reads DGGITQSPKYLFRKEGQNVTLSCEQNLNHDAMYWYRQDPGQGLRLIYYSQIVNDFQKGDIAEGYSVSREKKESFPLTVTSAQKNPTAFYLCASRDRGNQPQHFGDGTRLSIL.